This T cell receptor beta chain was observed in a study of T-cell reconstitution after alpha-beta-depleted transplantation in children. Unique molecular identifiers were incorporated during preparation of the TCRbeta library. TCRdb re-called the PCR reads with MiXCR, one entry per CDR3 protein. This table holds 450,000 to 600,000 distinct CDR3 sequences, over 25% found once. This sequence originates from a human donor who donated a stem cell graft to a child with aplastic anemia. The specimen comprised PBMCs from the stem cell graft donor, sampled from the stem cell graft.

CDR3 protein: CASSQDKITGSWETQYF. The DNA for the CDR3 is TGCGCCAGCAGCCAAGATAAAATAACCGGGAGTTGGGAGACCCAGTACTTC. The chain recombines TRBV4-3 with TRBJ2-5; tentative D call: TRBD2 (6 bases). The V gene lost 0 bases and the J gene lost 5 bases, with 19 bases spanning the gap. From germline, CDR1 is LGHNA and CDR2 YSLEER. The CDR3 totals 17 residues.